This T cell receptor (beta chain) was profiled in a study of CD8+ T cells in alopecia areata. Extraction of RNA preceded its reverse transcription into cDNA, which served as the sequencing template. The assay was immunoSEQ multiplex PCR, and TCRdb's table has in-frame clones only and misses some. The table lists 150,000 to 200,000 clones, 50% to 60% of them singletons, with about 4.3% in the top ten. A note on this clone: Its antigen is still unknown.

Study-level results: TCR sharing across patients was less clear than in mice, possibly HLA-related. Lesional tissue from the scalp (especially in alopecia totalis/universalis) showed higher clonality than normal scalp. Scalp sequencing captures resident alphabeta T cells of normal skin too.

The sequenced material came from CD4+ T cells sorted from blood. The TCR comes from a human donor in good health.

CDR3 region: CASSKPPTYEQYF. CDR3 sequence (DNA): TGTGCCAGCTCCAAGCCCCCGACCTACGAGCAGTACTTC. V usage is TRBV18 and J usage is TRBJ2-7; D is unresolved. Germline CDR1 is KGHSH and CDR2 is LQKENI. Trimming took 6 bases from V and 2 from J, leaving 11 bases between them. This CDR3 has 13 residues.